This entry lists 4 T cell receptor beta chains sequenced from one sample in a study of neurological immune-mediated disorders. TCRdb reprocessed the 5' RACE reads via MiXCR and lists one record per CDR3 protein. The sample includes around 70,000 distinct CDR3 sequences, under 5.5% of them seen just once. Sequenced material: PBMCs. Receptors were obtained from a woman between 70 and 85 years old with multiple sclerosis.

This clonotype occurred many times. The chain combines TRBV7-9 with TRBJ2-3; TRBD2 matches 12 bases. Germline trimming cut 5 bases from V and 2 bases from J; bases unmatched to any gene: 5. The CDR3 has 16 residues. Germline loops: CDR1 SEHNR, CDR2 FQNEAQ (reference sequence). In DNA, the CDR3 is TGTGCCAGCAGCATGGGACTAGCGGGTTCCACAGATACGCAGTATTTT. This encodes CASSMGLAGSTDTQYF.

The table lists this clonotype with many counts. The CDR3 DNA is TGTGCCAGCAGTTTATACGGGACTAGCGGGGAGCTGTTTTTT. Translating it yields CASSLYGTSGELFF. This chain joins TRBV12-3 or TRBV12-4 and TRBJ2-2; the match to TRBD2 covers 8 bases. Trimming at V came to 2 bases and at J to 7 bases, leaving 3 bases not matched to a gene. There are 14 residues in the CDR3.

This clonotype turned up a few times. In nucleotides, the CDR3 is TGCGCCAGCAGCCCCCCGGTGAGTAGCGGCAGGGGGGAGCAGTTCTTC. This codes for CASSPPVSSGRGEQFF. V usage is TRBV5-1 and J usage is TRBJ2-1, with D possibly matching TRBD1 (7 bases). The V gene's germline CDR1 is SGHRS and CDR2 YFSETQ. The CDR3 runs 16 residues. Trimming took off 4 bases at V and 10 bases at J, with 24 bases between the two ends.

This clonotype was detected many times. The rearrangement joins TRBV7-9 to TRBJ1-1; TRBD1 matches at 7 bases. The length of the CDR3 is 14 residues. CDR1 is SEHNR, CDR2 FQNEAQ, per germline (reference sequence). V lost 4 bases to trimming and J lost 0 bases; unmatched junction nucleotides: 2. CDR3 nucleotides: TGTGCCAGCAGCTGGGGACAGATGAACACTGAAGCTTTCTTT. This encodes CASSWGQMNTEAFF.